This T cell receptor beta chain was obtained from a study of shared clonotypes between healthy human individuals. Terminally differentiated effector memory CD45RA+ cells were left out of the naive CD8 fraction, which was CD45RO-negative and positively selected for CCR7. Each donor was a Caucasian adult residing in Nashville, Tennessee. The CDR3 is 12 residues long. V lost 7 bases to trimming and J lost 2 bases, with 8 bases between them. CDR1 is LNHDA and CDR2 is SQIVND in the germline V gene (reference sequence). This clone was picked up a small number of times. Using about 0.2 ug DNA, about 30,000 T cell genomes, the sorted-subset replicate PCRs were run. Assay: immunoSEQ multiplex PCR; the TCRdb copy retains only in-frame clones and omits some. The sample records around 560,000 clones, roughly 95% being singletons.

Sequencing was performed on naive CD8+ T cells sorted from blood. This receptor was obtained from a woman aged 25 to 39 in good health. This chain joins TRBV19 and TRBJ1-2; perhaps TRBD1 as D (5 bases). The CDR3 bases are TGTGCCAGTACCTCAGGGAACTATGGCTACACCTTC. Amino acids: CASTSGNYGYTF.